Below, 30 T cell receptor beta chains from the same sample are listed, as sequenced in a study of human T cells and chemical hapten exposure. The time point denotes: healthy volunteer bleed at 2 weeks. Researchers extracted total RNA from unfractionated whole blood. In TCRdb, the RACE reads were re-called with MiXCR into one record per CDR3 protein. Of roughly 100,000 distinct CDR3 sequences listed, around 8.8% were seen once; the top ten hold about 3%. Sequenced sample: whole blood. All receptors derive from a female donor in good health. Some clones in this sample may be carry-over from other donors' samples.

CDR3 nucleotide sequence: TGTGCCAGCAGTGACGTGGGCCTACCCGATAGCACAGATACGCAGTATTTT. This translates into CASSDVGLPDSTDTQYF. The chain recombines TRBV2 with TRBJ2-3; no definite D call. Between the trimmed V and J ends, which lost 3 bases and 0 bases, there was a span of 16 bases. The CDR3 is made up of 17 amino acids. Germline values: CDR1 SNHLY, CDR2 FYNNEI.

The genes are TRBV30 and TRBJ2-3; 9 bases are shared with TRBD1. Germline assignment: CDR1 GTSNPN and CDR2 SVGIG (reference sequence). Trimming cost V 4 bases and J 3 bases; bases outside gene matches: 8. The CDR3 is made up of 15 amino acids. CDR3 loop: CAWTTGQGFTDTQYF. DNA of the CDR3: TGTGCCTGGACTACGGGACAGGGTTTTACAGATACGCAGTATTTT. The full variable domain, its missing parts supplied by reference TRBV30 and TRBJ2-3, is SQTIHQWPATLVQPVGSPLSLECTVEGTSNPNLYWYRQAAGRGLQLLFYSVGIGQISSEVPQNLSASRPQDRQFILSSKKLLLSDSGFYLCAWTTGQGFTDTQYFGPGTRLTVL.

This clonotype has just a few counts. The chain links TRBV2 to TRBJ1-1; D possibly corresponds to TRBD1 (5 bases). CDR1 and CDR2 (germline): SNHLY, FYNNEI. V shed 7 bases and J shed 6 bases, with 9 bases lying between them. This CDR3 has 11 residues. CDR3 region: CASMRTPEAFF. The CDR3 bases are TGTGCCAGCATGAGGACACCTGAAGCTTTCTTT.

For this clonotype: This could be a read error, since a much larger clone is one nucleotide away. The chain combines TRBV12-3 or TRBV12-4 with TRBJ2-3; weak D call: TRBD2 (5 bases). The CDR3 contains 15 residues. DNA for the CDR3: TGTACCAGCAGTTCTTCTAGCATGTCGCAGGATACGCAGTATTTT. As protein: CTSSSSSMSQDTQYF.

The chain employs TRBV28 and TRBJ2-1, with D perhaps TRBD2 (5 bases). V was trimmed by 6 bases and J by 1 base, leaving 10 bases between them. Per the germline V gene, CDR1 is MDHEN and CDR2 is SYDVKM. The CDR3 is made up of 14 amino acids. This CDR3 is CASRLRASYNEQFF. CDR3 coding DNA: TGTGCCAGCAGGTTGAGGGCGTCCTACAATGAGCAGTTCTTC.

This chain links TRBV28 with TRBJ2-3, with D unresolved. Trimming shortened V by 3 bases and J by 4 bases, and 14 bases separated the two germline ends. The CDR3 extends over 15 amino acids. Germline CDR1 MDHEN, CDR2 SYDVKM. The CDR3 reads CASSFSGLLADTQYF. CDR3 DNA sequence: TGTGCCAGCAGTTTCTCCGGGCTGCTTGCAGATACGCAGTATTTT.

This clonotype was seen many times. The CDR3 DNA reads as TGTGCCAGCAGCTCGGACAGGGGGCACTACGAGCAGTACTTC. Its protein is CASSSDRGHYEQYF. The chain employs TRBV7-9 and TRBJ2-7, with 11 bases that match TRBD1. The V gene's germline CDR1 is SEHNR and CDR2 FQNEAQ (reference sequence). After removal of 4 bases from V and 3 bases from J, the junction contained 2 bases not matched to a gene. This CDR3 has 14 residues.

The rearrangement joins TRBV7-9 to TRBJ2-7, with D possibly TRBD2 on 6 matching bases. The V end was cut by 0 bases, the J end by 2 bases, with 14 bases between. The CDR3 totals 16 residues. CDR1 and CDR2 from the germline V gene are SEHNR and FQNEAQ (reference sequence). CDR3 loop: CASSLALGLLAYEQYF. CDR3 sequence (DNA): TGTGCCAGCAGCTTAGCGTTGGGACTGCTAGCCTACGAGCAGTACTTC.

This clonotype was counted at least ten times. The chain links TRBV29-1 to TRBJ2-3; D is unclear. The V end was cut by 2 bases, the J end by 4 bases, with 10 bases between. The germline V gene encodes CDR1 SQVTM and CDR2 ANQGSEA. The CDR3 is made up of 13 amino acids. CDR3 loop: CSVETALADTQYF. In nucleotides, the CDR3 is TGCAGCGTTGAAACGGCGTTAGCAGATACGCAGTATTTT.

V usage is TRBV7-2 and J usage is TRBJ2-3, with D possibly matching TRBD1 (5 bases). CDR3 length: 14 residues. V lost 5 bases and J 4 bases, leaving 13 bases between the germline ends. In germline, CDR1 is SGHTA, CDR2 FQGNSA. The CDR3: CASSPVAGSDTQYF. For the CDR3, the DNA is TGTGCCAGCAGCCCTGTGGCAGGGTCAGATACGCAGTATTTT.

This clonotype was detected only a few times. The chain carries TRBV4-1 and TRBJ1-5; no reliable D call. Trimming removed 1 base at V and 7 bases at J, with 8 bases between. The CDR3 runs to 13 residues. CDR1 and CDR2 (germline): MGHRA, YSYEKL. The CDR3 protein is CASSQAPRQPQHF. CDR3 sequence (DNA): TGCGCCAGCAGCCAAGCTCCCAGGCAGCCCCAGCATTTT.

This chain uses TRBV6-2 or TRBV6-3 with TRBJ2-5; D may match TRBD1 or TRBD2 (7 bases each). Germline V lookup: CDR1 MNHEY, CDR2 SVGEGT. This CDR3 is 15 amino acids long. Trimming left V 6 bases short and J 4 bases short, with 18 bases between. CDR3: CASSPSGRGRETQYF. CDR3 nucleotides: TGTGCCAGCAGCCCCTCGGGGAGGGGGCGAGAGACCCAGTACTTC.

This clonotype appeared a few times. The J gene is TRBJ2-7, the V gene TRBV27; 7 nucleotides align to TRBD1. V shed 6 bases and J 0 bases; nucleotides not matched to a gene: 8. The CDR3 runs to 15 residues. Germline V gene lookup returns CDR1 MNHEY and CDR2 SMNVEV (reference sequence). The CDR3 coding sequence is TGTGCCAGCAGCAAGGACAGGAGGAGCTCCTACGAGCAGTACTTC. It encodes CASSKDRRSSYEQYF.

This clonotype was observed many times. The rearrangement joins TRBV28 to TRBJ2-1; TRBD1 agrees at 9 bases. The CDR3 is made up of 14 amino acids. Trimming took 6 bases from V and 6 from J; bases not matched to a gene: 6. Germline values: CDR1 MDHEN, CDR2 SYDVKM. The CDR3 nucleotides read TGTGCCAGCAGCTCCGGGACAGGGACCAATGAGCAGTTCTTC. Translating it yields CASSSGTGTNEQFF. Complete variable domain (other parts from reference TRBV28 and TRBJ2-1): DVKVTQSSRYLVKRTGEKVFLECVQDMDHENMFWYRQDPGLGLRLIYFSYDVKMKEKGDIPEGYSVSREKKERFSLILESASTNQTSMYLCASSSGTGTNEQFFGPGTRLTVL.

The J gene is TRBJ2-4, the V gene TRBV20-1; no definite D call. The V end lost 5 bases, the J end lost 0 bases, and 5 bases lay between the germline ends. CDR3 length: 12 amino acids. Germline lookup yields CDR1 DFQATT and CDR2 SNEGSKA (reference sequence). The DNA of the CDR3 is TGCAGTGCTGGATTAGCCAAAAACATTCAGTACTTC. Translating gives CSAGLAKNIQYF.

This clonotype was counted a few times. The V and J genes are TRBV29-1 and TRBJ1-2; tentative D call: TRBD1 (6 bases). Germline loops: CDR1 SQVTM, CDR2 ANQGSEA. Trimming removed 4 bases from V and 0 bases from J, with 9 bases in between. This CDR3 has 13 amino acids. The CDR3 loop is CSVVAGANYGYTF. The CDR3 DNA follows: TGCAGCGTTGTAGCAGGGGCTAACTATGGCTACACCTTC.

This clonotype has a count of ten or more. The gene calls are TRBV20-1 and TRBJ1-2; D may be TRBD1 (6 bases). Germline CDR1 reads DFQATT; CDR2 reads SNEGSKA (reference sequence). This CDR3 contains 13 residues. Trimming cost V 5 bases and J 4 bases, with 14 bases left between them. This CDR3 reads CSAPPGHRYGYTF. In DNA form, the CDR3 reads TGCAGTGCTCCGCCGGGACACCGCTATGGCTACACCTTC.

In its sample, this clonotype was seen a few times. The V call is TRBV28, the J call TRBJ2-5; 9 nucleotides agree with TRBD1. The trim removed 4 bases at V and 3 bases at J, leaving 6 bases unmatched. The CDR3 is made up of 15 amino acids. Germline-derived CDR1 and CDR2 are MDHEN and SYDVKM. DNA for the CDR3: TGTGCCAGCAGTTCCCTGACAGGGGGTAAAGAGACCCAGTACTTC. Protein: CASSSLTGGKETQYF.

Points on this clonotype: A much larger clone lies a single base off, so this may be a read error. V and J are TRBV20-1 and TRBJ2-7, with D possibly being TRBD1 (5 bases). Germline values: CDR1 DFQATT, CDR2 SNEGSKA (reference sequence). CDR3 size: 16 residues. The CDR3 DNA reads TGCAGTGCTAGATCAGGGCGGACGTCCGACTCCTACGAGCAGCACTTC. It yields the protein CSARSGRTSDSYEQHF.

The chain links TRBV5-1 to TRBJ1-4; D perhaps matches TRBD1 (5 bases). Trimming cost V 1 base and J 8 bases, with 12 bases left between them. The germline V gene encodes CDR1 SGHRS and CDR2 YFSETQ. CDR3 length equals 14 residues. CDR3 sequence reads: CASSLSGLGEKLFF. The CDR3 region has the DNA TGCGCCAGCAGCTTGTCAGGGCTTGGCGAAAAACTGTTTTTT. Complete variable domain (other parts from reference TRBV5-1 and TRBJ1-4): KAGVTQTPRYLIKTRGQQVTLSCSPISGHRSVSWYQQTPGQGLQFLFEYFSETQRNKGNFPGRFSGRQFSNSRSEMNVSTLELGDSALYLCASSLSGLGEKLFFGSGTQLSVL.

This clonotype was seen repeatedly, ten times or more. This chain links TRBV30 with TRBJ2-2; 8 bases line up with TRBD1. Trimming at V came to 0 bases and at J to 6 bases, leaving 6 bases not matched to a gene. There are 15 residues in the CDR3. Germline-derived CDR1 and CDR2 are GTSNPN and SVGIG (reference sequence). CDR3 DNA sequence: TGTGCCTGGAGTGTGGCGACAGGGGATGCCGGGGAGCTGTTTTTT. It translates to CAWSVATGDAGELFF.

This clonotype was detected many times. This sequence joins TRBV6-5 and TRBJ1-2; D might be TRBD1 (6 bases). Germline values: CDR1 MNHEY, CDR2 SVGAGI. This CDR3 has 14 residues. Trimming removed 5 bases at V and 4 bases at J, with 14 bases between. CDR3 coding DNA: TGTGCCAGCAGTCCCAGGGGTTTAAGCTATGGCTACACCTTC. Translating gives CASSPRGLSYGYTF.

This clonotype occurred many times. V and J are TRBV20-1 and TRBJ1-4; 11 nucleotides match TRBD1. CDR1 and CDR2 (germline): DFQATT, SNEGSKA (reference sequence). V was clipped by 0 bases and J by 0 bases; unmatched bases: 3. The length of the CDR3 is 17 residues. The CDR3 sequence is CSARDRTGGSTNEKLFF. DNA of the CDR3: TGCAGTGCTAGAGATCGGACAGGGGGCTCAACTAATGAAAAACTGTTTTTT.

V gene TRBV10-3 combines with J gene TRBJ2-7; D is possibly TRBD1 (5 bases). This CDR3 has 14 residues. Germline CDR1 ENHRY, CDR2 SYGVKD. V dropped 0 bases and J dropped 5 bases, with 11 bases sitting between them. The CDR3 nucleotides are TGTGCCATCAGTGAGTCGGTCAGGGTGAACGAGCAGTACTTC. Its translation: CAISESVRVNEQYF.

This rearrangement joins TRBV6-6 to TRBJ1-5; D perhaps matches TRBD1 (5 bases). V lost 4 bases, J lost 6 bases, and 16 bases lay in between. The CDR3 is made up of 15 amino acids. The germline V gene encodes CDR1 MNHNY and CDR2 SVGAGI (reference sequence). Here the CDR3 reads CASSSSERGSQPQHF. In DNA form, the CDR3 reads TGTGCCAGCAGTTCAAGCGAAAGGGGTAGTCAGCCCCAGCATTTT.

This chain uses TRBV19 with TRBJ1-4, with D possibly matching TRBD1 (5 bases). The germline V gene encodes CDR1 LNHDA and CDR2 SQIVND (reference sequence). The CDR3 loop spans 15 amino acids. With 5 bases removed from V and 5 bases from J, the gap between germline ends came to 15 bases. The CDR3 here is CASSAPGTSNEKLFF. In DNA form, the CDR3 reads TGTGCCAGTAGTGCCCCCGGGACGTCGAATGAAAAACTGTTTTTT.

This clonotype was found many times. J is TRBJ2-7 and V is TRBV20-1; 8 bases align to TRBD1. The CDR3 is 14 amino acids. Germline lookup yields CDR1 DFQATT and CDR2 SNEGSKA (reference sequence). V lost 0 bases to trimming and J lost 3 bases; unmatched junction nucleotides: 4. Here the CDR3 reads CSARDQQGGYEQYF. DNA for the CDR3: TGCAGTGCTAGAGATCAACAGGGGGGCTACGAGCAGTACTTC.

There are many counts of this clonotype. The chain combines TRBV28 with TRBJ1-1; D gene uncertain. This CDR3 is 10 amino acids long. CDR1 MDHEN and CDR2 SYDVKM come from the germline V gene. Trimming took 6 bases from V and 3 from J, leaving 2 bases between them. The CDR3 DNA reads TGTGCCAGCAGCCACACTGAAGCTTTCTTT. It is translated as CASSHTEAFF.

This clonotype has at least ten counts. This sequence joins TRBV29-1 and TRBJ2-1; TRBD2 agrees at 13 bases. CDR3 length equals 14 residues. Trimming cost V 6 bases and J 9 bases; bases outside gene matches: 8. The germline V gene has CDR1 SQVTM and CDR2 ANQGSEA. The CDR3 is CSVTKLAGGGEQFF. CDR3 coding DNA: TGCAGCGTCACCAAACTAGCGGGAGGGGGTGAGCAGTTCTTC.

In this sample, this clonotype turned up a few times. This chain links TRBV5-4 with TRBJ2-3, with D perhaps matching TRBD2 (6 bases). The germline V gene encodes CDR1 SGHNT and CDR2 YYREEE (reference sequence). CDR3 length: 13 amino acids. V was cut by 4 bases and J by 4 bases, with 10 bases left in between. CDR3 coding DNA: TGTGCCAGCAGCCAGGACTATCCAGATACGCAGTATTTT. Protein: CASSQDYPDTQYF.